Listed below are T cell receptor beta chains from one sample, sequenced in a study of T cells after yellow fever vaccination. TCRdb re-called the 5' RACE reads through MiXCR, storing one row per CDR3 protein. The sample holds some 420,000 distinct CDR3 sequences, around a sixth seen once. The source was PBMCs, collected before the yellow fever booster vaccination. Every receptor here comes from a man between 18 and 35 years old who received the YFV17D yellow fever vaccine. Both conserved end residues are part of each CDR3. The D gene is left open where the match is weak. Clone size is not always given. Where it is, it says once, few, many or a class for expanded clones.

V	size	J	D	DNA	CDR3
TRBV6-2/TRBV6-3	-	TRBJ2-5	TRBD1	TGTGCCAGCGGAGATCCGGGACAGGTCCGGTTAGAGACCCAGTACTTC	CASGDPGQVRLETQYF
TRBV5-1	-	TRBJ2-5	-	TGCGCCAGCAGCTTGGCGGGCGCCGAAGAGACCCAGTACTTC	CASSLAGAEETQYF
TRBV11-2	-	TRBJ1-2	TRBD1	TGTGCCAGCAGCTTAATGGGACAGGGTATAGGTGGCTACACCTTC	CASSLMGQGIGGYTF
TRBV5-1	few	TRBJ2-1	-	TGCGCCAGCAGCTCGGCGTCTGGTATTAGCTCCTACAATGAGCAGTTCTTC	CASSSASGISSYNEQFF
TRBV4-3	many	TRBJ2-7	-	TGCGCCAGCAGCCAAGAGCTACAGTACGAGCAGTACTTC	CASSQELQYEQYF
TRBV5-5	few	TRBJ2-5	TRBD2	TGTGCCAGCAGCTTCGGAGCGGGGGGGTCGTACCAAGAGACCCAGTACTTC	CASSFGAGGSYQETQYF
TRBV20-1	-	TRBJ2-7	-	TGCAGTTCCGGGACCGCGGGCGAGCAGTACTTC	CSSGTAGEQYF
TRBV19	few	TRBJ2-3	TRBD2	TGTGCCAGTAGGCTAGCGGGGGATACGCAGTATTTT	CASRLAGDTQYF
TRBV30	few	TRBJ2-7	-	TGTGCCTGGAGTGTTTCTGGGAACGACGAGCAGTACTTC	CAWSVSGNDEQYF
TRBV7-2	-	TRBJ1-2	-	TGTGCCAGCAGCTGGACAGATAACTATGGCTACACCTTC	CASSWTDNYGYTF
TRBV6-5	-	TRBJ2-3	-	TGTGCCAGCAGTTACGTGGGGGGCACAGATACGCAGTATTTT	CASSYVGGTDTQYF
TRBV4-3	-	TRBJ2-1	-	TGCGCCAGCAGCCAAGATTGGGGGGCAGCAGTCAATGAGCAGTTCTTC	CASSQDWGAAVNEQFF
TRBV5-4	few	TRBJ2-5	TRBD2	TGTGCCAGCAGCTTCATGGGGCGGGGTAGCGGGGGTCTGCAGACCCAGTACTTC	CASSFMGRGSGGLQTQYF
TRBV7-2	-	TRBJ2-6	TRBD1	TGTGCCAGCAGTTATCACAGGGGGCTCAGACCTGGGGCCAACGTCCTGACTTTC	CASSYHRGLRPGANVLTF
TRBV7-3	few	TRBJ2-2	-	TGTGCCAGCAGCTTATGGGTGACCGGGGAGCTGTTTTTT	CASSLWVTGELFF
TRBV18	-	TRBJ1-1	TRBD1	TGTGCCAGCTCACCTTCGGACAGGGGGCTTGGAGCTTTCTTT	CASSPSDRGLGAFF
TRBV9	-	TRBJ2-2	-	TGTGCCAGCAGCCCCAAGGGGATCAGCACCGGGGAGCTGTTTTTT	CASSPKGISTGELFF
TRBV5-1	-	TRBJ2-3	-	TGCGCCCCGGGCGGCAGGGATAGCACAGATACGCAGTATTTT	CAPGGRDSTDTQYF
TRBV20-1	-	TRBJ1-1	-	TGCAGTGCTAGAGAAGGCATGAACACTGAAGCTTTCTTT	CSAREGMNTEAFF
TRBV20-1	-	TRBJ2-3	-	TGCAGTGCTTCACGACCAGTGGGACTGACGGTAGATACGCAGTATTTT	CSASRPVGLTVDTQYF
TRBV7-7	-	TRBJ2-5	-	TGTGCCAGCAGCCGCGGACAGAGGGGGCAAGAGACCCAGTACTTC	CASSRGQRGQETQYF
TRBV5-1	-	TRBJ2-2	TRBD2	TGCGCCAGCAGCGGCACTAGCGGGGCGAACACCGGGGAGCTGTTTTTT	CASSGTSGANTGELFF
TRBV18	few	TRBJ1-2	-	TGTGCCAGCTCACCTGAACGGGATTATGGCTACACCTTC	CASSPERDYGYTF
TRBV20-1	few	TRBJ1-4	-	TGCAGTGCTAGACCCTTGACAGGTGCAACTAATGAAAAACTGTTTTTT	CSARPLTGATNEKLFF